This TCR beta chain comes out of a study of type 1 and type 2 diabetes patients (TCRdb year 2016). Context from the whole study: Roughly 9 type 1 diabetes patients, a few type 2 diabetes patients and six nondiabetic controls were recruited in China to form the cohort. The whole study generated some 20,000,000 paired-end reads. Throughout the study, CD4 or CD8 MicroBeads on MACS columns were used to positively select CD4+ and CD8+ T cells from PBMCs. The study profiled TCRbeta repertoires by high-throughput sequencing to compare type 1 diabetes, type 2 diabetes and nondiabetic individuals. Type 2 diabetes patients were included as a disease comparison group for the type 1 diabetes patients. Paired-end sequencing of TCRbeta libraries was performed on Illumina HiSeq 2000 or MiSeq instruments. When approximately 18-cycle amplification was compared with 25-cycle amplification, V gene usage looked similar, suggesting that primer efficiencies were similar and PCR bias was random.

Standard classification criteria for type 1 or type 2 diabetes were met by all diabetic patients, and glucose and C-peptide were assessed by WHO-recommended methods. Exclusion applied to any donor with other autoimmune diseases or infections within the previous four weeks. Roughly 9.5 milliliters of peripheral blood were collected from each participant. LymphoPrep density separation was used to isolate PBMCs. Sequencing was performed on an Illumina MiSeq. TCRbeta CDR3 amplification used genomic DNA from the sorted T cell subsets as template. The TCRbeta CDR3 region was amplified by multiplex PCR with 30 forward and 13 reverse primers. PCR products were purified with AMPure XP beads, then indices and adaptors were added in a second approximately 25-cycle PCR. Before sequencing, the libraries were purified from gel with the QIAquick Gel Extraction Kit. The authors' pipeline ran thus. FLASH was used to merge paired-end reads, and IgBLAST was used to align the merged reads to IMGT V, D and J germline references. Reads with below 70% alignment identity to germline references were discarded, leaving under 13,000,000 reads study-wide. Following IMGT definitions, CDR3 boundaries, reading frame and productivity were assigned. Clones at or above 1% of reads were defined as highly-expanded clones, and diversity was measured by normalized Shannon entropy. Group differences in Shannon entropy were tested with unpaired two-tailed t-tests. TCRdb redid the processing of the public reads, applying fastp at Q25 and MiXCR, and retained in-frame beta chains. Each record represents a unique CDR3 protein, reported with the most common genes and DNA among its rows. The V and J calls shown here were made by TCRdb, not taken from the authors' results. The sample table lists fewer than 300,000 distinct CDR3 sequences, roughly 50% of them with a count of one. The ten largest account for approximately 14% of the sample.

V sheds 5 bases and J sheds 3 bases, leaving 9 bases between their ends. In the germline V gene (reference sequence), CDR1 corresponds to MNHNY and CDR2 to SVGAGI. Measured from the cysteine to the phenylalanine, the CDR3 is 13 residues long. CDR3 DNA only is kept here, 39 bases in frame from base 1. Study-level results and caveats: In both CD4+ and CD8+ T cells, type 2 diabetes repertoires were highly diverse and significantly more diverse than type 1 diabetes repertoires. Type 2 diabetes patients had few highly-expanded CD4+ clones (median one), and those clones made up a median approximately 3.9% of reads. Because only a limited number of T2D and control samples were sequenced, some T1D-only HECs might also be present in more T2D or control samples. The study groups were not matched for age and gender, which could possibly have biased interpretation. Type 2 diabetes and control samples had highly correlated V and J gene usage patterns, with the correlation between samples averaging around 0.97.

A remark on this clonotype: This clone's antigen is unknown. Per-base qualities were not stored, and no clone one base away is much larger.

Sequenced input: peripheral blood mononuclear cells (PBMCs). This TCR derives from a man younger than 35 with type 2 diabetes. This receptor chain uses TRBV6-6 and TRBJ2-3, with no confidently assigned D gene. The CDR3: CASSTRRTDTQYF. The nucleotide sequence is TGTGCCAGCAGTACCCGTCGGACAGATACGCAGTATTTT.